Each of the 25 T cell receptor beta chains below was sequenced from the same sample in a study of memory CD4+ T cells and cytomegalovirus serostatus. The sort gate was single viable CD3+CD4+CD8-CD45RO+ cells for memory CD4+ T cells. Produced via immunoSEQ multiplex PCR; TCRdb's table is partial and in-frame only. The repertoire consists of about 56,000 clones, with about 80% occurring once and the leading ten covering about 2.6%. Material for sequencing was memory CD4+ T cells from blood. Every receptor here comes from an adult in good health and CMV-seropositive.

This clone was seen only once. The chain carries TRBV5-6 and TRBJ2-7, with 9 bases aligning to TRBD1. With 4 bases clipped from V and 3 bases from J, the junction kept 8 bases outside the gene matches. The germline CDR1 and CDR2 sequences are SGHDT and YYEEEE. There are 15 residues in the CDR3. CDR3 nucleotides: TGTGCCAGCAGCCGAGGCGGGACAGGGTTCTACGAGCAGTACGTC. This gives the protein CASSRGGTGFYEQYV.

The V gene is TRBV6-1, the J gene TRBJ2-2; D ambiguous. Germline CDR1 MNHNS, CDR2 SASEGT. Trimming removed 3 bases at V and 1 base at J, with 6 bases between. This CDR3 spans 14 amino acids. In DNA form, the CDR3 reads TGTGCCAGCAGTGAGCGGCAGAACACCGGGGAGCTGTTTTTT. This translates into CASSERQNTGELFF.

The chain uses TRBV5-4 and TRBJ2-7; D gene uncertain. The CDR3 sequence is 14 residues long. Germline V gene sequence: CDR1 SGHNT, CDR2 YYREEE (reference sequence). V lost 4 bases and J lost 2, with 13 bases in between. DNA for the CDR3: TGTGCCAGCAGCGGCGGCGGTGCGGCCTACGAGCAGTACTTC. This encodes CASSGGGAAYEQYF.

The J gene is TRBJ2-1, the V gene TRBV2; TRBD2 matches at 13 bases. From germline, CDR1 is SNHLY and CDR2 FYNNEI. There are 15 residues in the CDR3. J lost 7 bases, V lost 8 bases, and 8 bases had no gene match. The DNA for the CDR3 is TGTGCCAGCTCCCGGACTAGCGGGGGTCCAAATGAGCAGTTCTTC. It translates to CASSRTSGGPNEQFF.

This clone has only one observation. This rearrangement joins TRBV13 to TRBJ2-1; TRBD2 is a possible D gene (5 bases). Germline CDR1 PRHDT, CDR2 FYEKMQ (reference sequence). V gave up 7 bases and J gave up 0 bases, with 10 bases separating them. The CDR3 is 14 residues long. Here the CDR3 reads CASTLRDSYNEQFF. The CDR3, as DNA: TGTGCCAGCACCTTGAGGGACTCCTACAATGAGCAGTTCTTC. The variable domain in full, completed from reference TRBV13 and TRBJ2-1, reads AAGVIQSPRHLIKEKRETATLKCYPIPRHDTVYWYQQGPGQDPQFLISFYEKMQSDKGSIPDRFSAQQFSDYHSELNMSSLELGDSALYFCASTLRDSYNEQFFGPGTRLTVL.

The genes are TRBV5-6 and TRBJ2-1; 10 bases map to TRBD1. Germline assignment: CDR1 SGHDT and CDR2 YYEEEE. Trimming cost V 4 bases and J 8 bases; bases outside gene matches: 6. The length of the CDR3 is 14 residues. DNA for the CDR3: TGTGCCAGCAGCAAGACCGGGACAGGGGATGAGCAGTTCTTC. As protein: CASSKTGTGDEQFF.

J is TRBJ2-5 and V is TRBV7-7; 8 bases are a match to TRBD2. CDR3 length equals 14 residues. The J segment lost 5 bases and the V segment lost 4 bases, leaving 6 bases of the junction unmatched. The germline CDR1 and CDR2 sequences are SSHAT and FNYEAQ (reference sequence). The CDR3 loop reads CASSSQLAEETQYF. The CDR3 DNA reads as TGTGCCAGCAGCTCGCAACTAGCGGAGGAGACCCAGTACTTC.

This rearrangement joins TRBV7-2 to TRBJ1-2; 9 bases align to TRBD1. The CDR3 length is 15 residues. CDR1 and CDR2 (germline): SGHTA, FQGNSA. V trimming: 1 base; J trimming: 6 bases; junction bases outside the gene matches: 6. CDR3 sequence reads: CASSLDRGRSHGYTF. The CDR3 DNA sequence: TGTGCCAGCAGCTTAGACAGGGGGCGTTCTCATGGCTACACCTTC.

The chain recombines TRBV10-3 with TRBJ1-5; D is ambiguous. This CDR3 contains 19 residues. Germline V CDR1 and CDR2: ENHRY, SYGVKD. With 0 bases removed from V and 0 bases from J, the gap between germline ends came to 18 bases. The CDR3 spells CAISESLRGGHYSNQPQHF. The CDR3, as DNA: TGTGCCATCAGTGAGTCGCTGCGGGGAGGGCATTATAGCAATCAGCCCCAGCATTTT.

V is TRBV6-1 and J is TRBJ1-1, with 9 bases lining up with TRBD1. The CDR3 consists of 15 residues. V was pared by 6 bases and J by 7 bases, with 12 bases of the junction left unmatched. CDR1 and CDR2 (germline): MNHNS, SASEGT. This CDR3 is CASSLPGGQGSEAFF. The DNA of the CDR3 is TGTGCCAGCAGCCTTCCCGGGGGACAGGGAAGTGAAGCTTTCTTT.

The rearrangement links TRBV30 to TRBJ1-3, with D uncertain. CDR3 size: 13 residues. Trimming removed 5 bases at V and 4 bases at J, with 12 bases between. Looked up from germline, CDR1 is GTSNPN and CDR2 is SVGIG (reference sequence). The CDR3 region is CAWHTSGGNTIYF. For the CDR3, the DNA is TGTGCCTGGCATACATCGGGGGGAAACACCATATATTTT.

This rearrangement joins TRBV5-4 to TRBJ2-5, with D possibly matching TRBD1 (6 bases). The length of the CDR3 is 14 residues. V lost 5 bases, J lost 1 base, and 12 bases lay in between. CDR1 and CDR2 (germline): SGHNT, YYREEE (reference sequence). CDR3 in DNA: TGTGCCAGCAGTTTACTACAGGGCCAAGAGACCCAGTACTTC. It is translated as CASSLLQGQETQYF.

The J gene is TRBJ2-3, the V gene TRBV4-3; 7 nucleotides agree with TRBD1. The germline CDR1 and CDR2 sequences are LGHNA and YSLEER. The CDR3 spans 16 residues. The ends lost 0 bases at V and 2 bases at J; junction bases unmatched: 5. The chain's CDR3 is CASSQESGTVTDTQYF. CDR3 nucleotides: TGCGCCAGCAGCCAAGAATCCGGGACAGTCACAGATACGCAGTATTTT.

The chain links TRBV9 to TRBJ1-2; 7 bases are shared with TRBD1. Germline values: CDR1 SGDLS, CDR2 YYNGEE. This CDR3 contains 16 residues. V dropped 1 base and J dropped 8; count of bases not matched to a gene: 14. The CDR3 loop is CASSVTGQERAHGYTF. In nucleotides, the CDR3 is TGTGCCAGCAGCGTAACCGGACAGGAACGGGCCCACGGCTACACCTTC. The full variable domain, rest sourced from reference TRBV9 and TRBJ1-2, is DSGVTQTPKHLITATGQRVTLRCSPRSGDLSVYWYQQSLDQGLQFLIQYYNGEERAKGNILERFSAQQFPDLHSELNLSSLELGDSALYFCASSVTGQERAHGYTFGSGTRLTVV.

This chain links TRBV29-1 with TRBJ2-1; TRBD1 aligns across 8 bases. Per the germline V gene, CDR1 is SQVTM and CDR2 is ANQGSEA. This CDR3 is 12 amino acids long. J was trimmed by 6 bases and V by 5 bases; bases with no gene match: 3. In DNA form, the CDR3 reads TGCAGCGTTTCTGGGACAGGCAATGAGCAGTTCTTC. Its translation: CSVSGTGNEQFF.

The count of this clone is one. This sequence joins TRBV30 and TRBJ2-2, with D maybe TRBD2 (6 bases). This CDR3 region has 15 residues. Germline V CDR1 and CDR2: GTSNPN, SVGIG (reference sequence). Trimming cost V 0 bases and J 6 bases, with 14 bases left between them. CDR3 residues: CAWSVVGGGAGELFF. CDR3 coding DNA: TGTGCCTGGAGTGTGGTGGGAGGTGGGGCCGGGGAGCTGTTTTTT.

In this sample, this clone turned up once. This rearrangement joins TRBV7-2 to TRBJ2-7, with 15 bases fitting TRBD2. The trim removed 6 bases at V and 3 bases at J, leaving 6 bases unmatched. Germline loops: CDR1 SGHTA, CDR2 FQGNSA. This CDR3 is 16 amino acids long. Here the CDR3 reads CASSHRGLAGGYEQYF. CDR3 sequence (DNA): TGTGCCAGCAGTCATCGGGGACTAGCGGGAGGCTACGAGCAGTACTTC.

The chain is built from TRBV11-3 and TRBJ1-1; D gene ambiguous. Trimming shortened V by 0 bases and J by 6 bases, and 8 bases separated the two germline ends. The germline CDR1 and CDR2 sequences are SGHNT and YENEEA. This CDR3 has 13 amino acids. For the CDR3, the DNA is TGTGCCAGCAGCTTAGATCTTAAGTCTGAAGCTTTCTTT. This gives the protein CASSLDLKSEAFF.

V and J are TRBV27 and TRBJ2-7, with a weak D call TRBD2 (6 bases). The V and J ends lost 9 bases and 0 bases respectively, with 12 bases between them. CDR1 is MNHEY, CDR2 SMNVEV, per germline (reference sequence). The CDR3 has 13 amino acids. CDR3 bases: TGTGCCAGTGGAGGGTCGTACTCCTACGAGCAGTACTTC. Translating gives CASGGSYSYEQYF.

In the case of this clone: Other DNA sequences in this specimen translate into the identical CDR3. The V and J genes are TRBV4-3 and TRBJ2-1, with 10 nucleotides matching TRBD2. CDR1 and CDR2 (germline): LGHNA, YSLEER. J gave up 3 bases and V 5 bases, and 4 bases lay outside the gene matches. The CDR3 loop spans 15 amino acids. DNA of the CDR3: TGCGCCAGCAGCTATGGACTAGCGGTCTACAATGAGCAGTTCTTC. Protein product: CASSYGLAVYNEQFF.

Concerning this clone: The sample holds other DNA sequences that translate to the same CDR3. The J gene is TRBJ2-7, the V gene TRBV6-1; D is undetermined. The CDR3 runs 12 residues. Germline CDR1 is MNHNS and CDR2 is SASEGT. The CDR3 sequence is CASSGEVGEQYV. CDR3 nucleotide sequence: TGTGCCAGTAGTGGAGAAGTCGGCGAGCAGTACGTC.

The chain combines TRBV7-7 with TRBJ2-5; tentatively, D is TRBD2 (5 bases). The V gene's germline CDR1 is SSHAT and CDR2 FNYEAQ (reference sequence). Trimming left V 5 bases short and J 4 bases short, with 17 bases between. CDR3 size: 15 residues. This CDR3 is CASSLSLSTRETQYF. CDR3 sequence (DNA): TGTGCCAGCAGCCTTTCCCTTTCTACTAGAGAGACCCAGTACTTC.

The chain is built from TRBV27 and TRBJ2-3, with 12 bases that match TRBD2. The CDR3 sequence is 14 residues long. V shed 7 bases and J 6 bases; nucleotides not matched to a gene: 5. Germline V gives CDR1 MNHEY, CDR2 SMNVEV (reference sequence). The CDR3 nucleotides read TGTGCCAGCAAATTTCTAGCGGGAGGGGATACGCAGTATTTT. Translating gives CASKFLAGGDTQYF.

The chain has TRBV28 and TRBJ1-5, with a possible D match to TRBD1 (5 bases). The germline V and J ends were trimmed by 2 bases and 4 bases, with 9 bases remaining between them. The CDR3 extends over 14 amino acids. From germline, CDR1 is MDHEN and CDR2 SYDVKM. CDR3 in amino acids: CASSLPGPNQPQHF. CDR3 sequence (DNA): TGTGCCAGCAGTTTACCAGGGCCTAATCAGCCCCAGCATTTT.

This sequence joins TRBV9 and TRBJ2-1; 9 bases fit TRBD2. V dropped 2 bases and J dropped 7; count of bases not matched to a gene: 10. CDR3 length: 16 amino acids. Germline CDR1 SGDLS, CDR2 YYNGEE. In nucleotides, the CDR3 is TGTGCCAGCAGCGTTGTAGGGGCGGGAGGGCCAAATGAGCAGTTCTTC. Translating it yields CASSVVGAGGPNEQFF.